The 16 T cell receptor beta chains presented below share a single source sample, sequenced in a study of blood T cell repertoires in COVID-19. Profiling relied on immunoSEQ multiplex PCR, and the TCRdb table lists in-frame clones only, not all of them. The repertoire includes about 310,000 clones, roughly 91% of them detected once, and 1% sits in the top ten. Input material: peripheral blood. The receptors were sampled from a man in his fifties or sixties with active or convalescent COVID-19.

This chain links TRBV2 with TRBJ2-5, with 7 bases lining up with TRBD2. This CDR3 region has 14 residues. Trimming at V came to 3 bases and at J to 5 bases, leaving 6 bases not matched to a gene. Germline V gene data show CDR1 as SNHLY and CDR2 as FYNNEI. CDR3 DNA: TGTGCCAGCAGTGAGGGGACTACCCAGGAGACCCAGTACTTC. Its translation is CASSEGTTQETQYF.

V gene TRBV11-2 combines with J gene TRBJ2-7; the match to TRBD2 covers 10 bases. CDR1 and CDR2 (germline): SGHAT, FQNNGV. With V trimmed by 2 bases and J by 0 bases, 1 base remained unmatched. This CDR3 has 15 amino acids. CDR3 amino acids: CASSLPSGGSYEQYF. For the CDR3, the DNA is TGTGCCAGCAGCTTACCTAGCGGGGGCTCCTACGAGCAGTACTTC. Variable domain in full (rest from reference TRBV11-2 and TRBJ2-7): EAGVAQSPRYKIIEKRQSVAFWCNPISGHATLYWYQQILGQGPKLLIQFQNNGVVDDSQLPKDRFSAERLKGVDSTLKIQPAKLEDSAVYLCASSLPSGGSYEQYFGPGTRLTVT.

V and J are TRBV28 and TRBJ2-7, with 11 bases fitting TRBD1. Germline CDR1 is MDHEN and CDR2 is SYDVKM. After removal of 8 bases from V and 2 bases from J, the junction contained 5 bases not matched to a gene. The length of the CDR3 is 14 residues. The CDR3 region is CASRGQGGPYEQYF. CDR3 coding DNA: TGTGCCAGCCGGGGACAGGGGGGGCCCTACGAGCAGTACTTC.

The chain has TRBV7-8 and TRBJ2-7; 10 bases map to TRBD1. V shed 5 bases and J 5 bases; nucleotides not matched to a gene: 3. There are 13 residues in the CDR3. CDR1 is SGHVS, CDR2 FQNEAQ, per germline. CDR3 in amino acids: CASSGGQGNEQYF. For the CDR3, the DNA is TGTGCCAGCAGCGGGGGACAGGGGAACGAGCAGTACTTC.

The chain has TRBV30 and TRBJ1-1; no clear D. This CDR3 is 11 amino acids long. CDR1 is GTSNPN, CDR2 SVGIG, per germline (reference sequence). Trimming pared 5 bases from V and 4 bases from J, leaving 8 bases between. The CDR3, as DNA: TGTGCCTGGGGCTCTCTCACTGAAGCTTTCTTT. Encoded protein: CAWGSLTEAFF.

The gene calls are TRBV7-3 and TRBJ2-5, with D possibly TRBD2 on 5 matching bases. Germline assignment: CDR1 SGHTA and CDR2 FQGTGA. Trimming shortened V by 4 bases and J by 5 bases, and 11 bases separated the two germline ends. CDR3 length equals 13 residues. The CDR3 loop is CASSSGGGETQYF. As DNA, the CDR3 is TGTGCCAGCAGCTCCGGAGGTGGCGAGACCCAGTACTTC.

The V call is TRBV30, the J call TRBJ2-3, with a possible D match to TRBD1 (5 bases). CDR1 GTSNPN and CDR2 SVGIG come from the germline V gene (reference sequence). The CDR3 spans 15 residues. Trimming took off 3 bases at V and 2 bases at J, with 15 bases between the two ends. CDR3 in DNA: TGTGCCTGGAGGAGAAGGACAACCAACACAGATACGCAGTATTTT. It codes for CAWRRRTTNTDTQYF.

Points on this clone: This specimen includes other DNA sequences encoding the same CDR3. This chain uses TRBV28 with TRBJ1-2; no reliable D call. V was shortened by 6 bases and J by 0 bases, with 5 bases between the two germline ends. The germline gives CDR1 MDHEN, CDR2 SYDVKM. This CDR3 is 12 amino acids long. The CDR3 nucleotides are TGTGCCAGCAGCTTTTCTAACTATGGCTACACCTTC. This encodes CASSFSNYGYTF.

The chain carries TRBV24-1 and TRBJ1-2; TRBD1 matches at 9 bases. Looked up from germline, CDR1 is KGHDR and CDR2 is SFDVKD. V was clipped by 3 bases and J by 2 bases; unmatched bases: 6. The CDR3 runs 16 residues. DNA of the CDR3: TGTGCCACCAGTGATCCAGCGGGACAGGGCAACTATGGCTACACCTTC. This sequence encodes CATSDPAGQGNYGYTF.

This rearrangement joins TRBV7-3 to TRBJ1-1; possibly TRBD1 for D (6 bases). The ends were cut back, 1 base at V and 3 bases at J, with 9 bases in the middle. The germline V gene has CDR1 SGHTA and CDR2 FQGTGA. This CDR3 spans 14 amino acids. The CDR3: CASSLNAGDTEAFF. In nucleotides, the CDR3 is TGTGCCAGCAGCTTAAACGCAGGGGACACTGAAGCTTTCTTT. Variable domain in full (rest from reference TRBV7-3 and TRBJ1-1): GAGVSQTPSNKVTEKGKYVELRCDPISGHTALYWYRQSLGQGPEFLIYFQGTGAADDSGLPNDRFFAVRPEGSVSTLKIQRTERGDSAVYLCASSLNAGDTEAFFGQGTRLTVV.

The rearrangement joins TRBV19 to TRBJ1-1; TRBD1 agrees at 7 bases. The germline gives CDR1 LNHDA, CDR2 SQIVND (reference sequence). The V segment lost 7 bases and the J segment 3 bases; nucleotides outside the gene matches: 5. The CDR3 has 13 residues. The CDR3 loop is CASTRQGDTEAFF. The CDR3 nucleotides are TGTGCCAGTACCAGACAGGGTGACACTGAAGCTTTCTTT.

V usage is TRBV2 and J usage is TRBJ1-6, with 8 positions matching TRBD1. The CDR3 consists of 14 residues. Germline V gene data show CDR1 as SNHLY and CDR2 as FYNNEI. V was clipped by 6 bases and J by 8 bases; unmatched bases: 6. CDR3 loop: CASSLQGGDSPLHF. CDR3 nucleotide sequence: TGTGCCAGCAGCCTACAGGGGGGGGATTCACCCCTCCACTTT. The full variable domain, in which reference TRBV2 and TRBJ1-6 provide the parts outside the CDR3, is EPEVTQTPSHQVTQMGQEVILRCVPISNHLYFYWYRQILGQKVEFLVSFYNNEISEKSEIFDDQFSVERPDGSNFTLKIRSTKLEDSAMYFCASSLQGGDSPLHFGNGTRLTVT.

The chain combines TRBV2 with TRBJ1-5; no clear D. The V gene's germline CDR1 is SNHLY and CDR2 FYNNEI. This CDR3 region has 12 residues. V lost 5 bases and J 4 bases, leaving 6 bases between the germline ends. The CDR3 here is CASSQQNQPQHF. In DNA, the CDR3 is TGTGCCAGCAGTCAACAAAATCAGCCCCAGCATTTT.

The rearrangement links TRBV19 to TRBJ2-1; possible D gene TRBD2, 6 bases. This CDR3 is built from 15 residues. CDR1 is LNHDA and CDR2 is SQIVND in the germline V gene (reference sequence). V lost 7 bases and J 4 bases, leaving 17 bases between the germline ends. Written as DNA, the CDR3 is TGTGCCAGTAAAGTCTGGGCGGGAAAATACAATGAGCAGTTCTTC. Amino acid sequence: CASKVWAGKYNEQFF.

This chain links TRBV5-1 with TRBJ2-5; 10 positions agree with TRBD2. Germline trimming cut 0 bases from V and 1 base from J; bases unmatched to any gene: 3. Germline lookup yields CDR1 SGHRS and CDR2 YFSETQ. CDR3 size: 16 residues. The CDR3 loop reads CASSLGSGGPQETQYF. Written as DNA, the CDR3 is TGCGCCAGCAGCTTGGGTAGCGGGGGGCCCCAAGAGACCCAGTACTTC.

The CDR3 reads CASSPEGAGYEQYF. The CDR3, as DNA: TGTGCCAGCTCACCGGAAGGGGCCGGATACGAGCAGTACTTC. The chain recombines TRBV18 with TRBJ2-7; possibly TRBD1 for D (5 bases). Germline lookup yields CDR1 KGHSH and CDR2 LQKENI. The CDR3 has 14 amino acids. The germline V and J ends were trimmed by 3 bases and 4 bases, with 13 bases remaining between them.